This T cell receptor beta chain stems from a study of cytomegalovirus exposure and HLA in healthy donors (dated by TCRdb to 2017 to 2019). At the level of the whole study: According to a later analysis, one platform produced both the 120 validation repertoires and the roughly 660 repertoires of the first cohort. The study aimed to test whether cataloging public T cell receptors could reveal signatures of past pathogen exposure. Besides the first cohort of around 670 subjects, a separate validation cohort made up of 120 different subjects was used. To predict cytomegalovirus infection status, the study combined high-throughput TCR immunosequencing, statistical association of individual TCRs with disease status, and machine learning.

Broad study findings and their caveats: The validation cohort had no HLA typing available for a later analysis, so co-occurrence within that cohort was assessed over all 130 or so repertoires. Three of the identified cytomegalovirus-associated TCR beta chains were confirmed in vitro to be specific for cytomegalovirus antigens. In a later analysis, TCRs clustered in the first cohort were found to also tend to co-occur in the approximately 120 validation repertoires, with approximately 93% of cluster scores above 0. A total of 164 TCR beta chains were listed by the study as associated with cytomegalovirus. The authors suggested that the approach could potentially be generalized to other disease states and immunological phenotypes. Cytomegalovirus status was reported to be diagnosed by the classifier with high specificity and sensitivity in both the original and validation cohorts. Most TCR sequences were seen in very few donors, while some public TCRs were found in many individuals.

The donors were included in the validation cohort of some 120 subjects, a group kept apart from the 666-subject first cohort. The library was generated by the immunoSEQ multiplex PCR assay. As for how the authors treated the data: A statistical classification framework was built to diagnose cytomegalovirus status from the catalog of TCR beta chain sequences. TCRdb limited this immuneACCESS table to in-frame rearrangements with V and J called. A share of clones is missing; checked studies link under half to unresolved V genes, and the rest is unexplained. That table is the source of V, J and clone size, and D and trimming were worked out from the DNA. In this sample the table shows some 140,000 clones, 80% to 90% of which occur a single time. The top ten constitute around 20% of the sample. Comment on this clone: Its antigen specificity is not known. Base qualities are not recorded, but no much larger clone differs from it by a single base.

The sample comprised PBMCs. The sequence came from a man aged 18 to 30 in good health and CMV-seropositive.

The sequenced DNA is TGTGCCAGCAGCAACAGGGGGTCTGAAGCTTTCTTT. This codes for CASSNRGSEAFF. Recombination connected TRBV11-3 to TRBJ1-1; 8 bases in the middle match TRBD1. CDR1 is given as SGHNT and CDR2 as YENEEA, both from the germline V gene. Clipping removes 5 bases from V and 6 bases from J, with 2 as the unmatched junction base count. The cysteine opens and the phenylalanine closes a CDR3 of 12 amino acids. CDR3 DNA only is kept here, 36 bases in frame from base 1.